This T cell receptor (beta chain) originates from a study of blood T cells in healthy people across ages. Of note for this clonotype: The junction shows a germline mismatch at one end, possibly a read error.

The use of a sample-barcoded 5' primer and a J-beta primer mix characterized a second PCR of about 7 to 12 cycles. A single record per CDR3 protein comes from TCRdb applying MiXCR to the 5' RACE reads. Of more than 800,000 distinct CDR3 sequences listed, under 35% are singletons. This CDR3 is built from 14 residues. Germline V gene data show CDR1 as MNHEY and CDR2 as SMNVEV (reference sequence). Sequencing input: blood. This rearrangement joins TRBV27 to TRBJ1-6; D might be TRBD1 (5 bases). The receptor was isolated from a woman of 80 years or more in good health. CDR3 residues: CASSLTQGGSPRHF. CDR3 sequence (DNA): TGTGCCAGCAGTTTAACGCAGGGCGGTTCACCCCGCCACTTT.